This entry features one TCR beta chain sequence. Its matching antigen is unknown. Sequencing used cDNA as its template, made by extracting RNA and reverse transcribing it. Method: immunoSEQ multiplex PCR; TCRdb's copy keeps in-frame clones and lacks some. The sample has 110,000 or so clones, 56% seen once. This sample was taken from a study of CD8+ T cells in alopecia areata. Points from the study as a whole: Affected scalp, especially in alopecia totalis/universalis, had a higher clonality than normal scalp did.

Treatment specified: oral pan-JAK inhibitor, 5-10 mg twice daily. Using a FACSAria, the CD4+ and CD8+ T cells were sorted from the PBMCs. The CDR3 spans 14 residues. Germline values: CDR1 SNHLY, CDR2 FYNNEI. V lost 7 bases to trimming and J lost 2 bases, with 15 bases between them. The specimen was CD4+ T cells sorted from blood, collected at week 24, from a patient treated with tofacitinib. The receptor was isolated from a human donor with alopecia areata. The genes are TRBV2 and TRBJ2-7; D possibly corresponds to TRBD2 (7 bases). This chain's CDR3 is CASMKGGVPYEQYF. The CDR3 nucleotides read TGTGCCAGCATGAAAGGGGGGGTCCCCTACGAGCAGTACTTC.